This T cell receptor beta chain was sequenced in a study of T cell responses to AZD1222 COVID-19 vaccine. Study-wide background: Second doses at about 4 or about 12 weeks were pooled.

Using immunoSEQ multiplex PCR, the repertoire was profiled, and TCRdb retains in-frame clones only, with some absent. In the table there are under 150,000 clones, 85% to 90% of which are singletons. This CDR3 has 17 residues. CDR1 is SGDLS and CDR2 is YYNGEE in the germline V gene. The trim removed 2 bases at V and 6 bases at J, leaving 7 bases unmatched. This chain links TRBV9 with TRBJ2-3; 15 nucleotides align to TRBD2. This TCR was recovered from an adult in good health. Here the sequenced sample was peripheral blood, taken on day 0 of AZD1222 vaccination. CDR3 loop: CASSVVGLAGGRDTQYF. CDR3 sequence (DNA): TGTGCCAGCAGCGTGGTAGGACTAGCGGGGGGGCGGGATACGCAGTATTTT.